Shown below are 12 T cell receptor beta chains from a single sample sequenced in a study of shared clonotypes between healthy human individuals. Produced via immunoSEQ multiplex PCR; TCRdb's table is partial and in-frame only. The sample carries about 1.5 million clones, 95% to 99% recorded once. The sample consisted of naive CD4+ T cells sorted from blood. Stated subset: CD45RA+ positively selected. The receptors stem from a man aged 30-40 years in good health.

V is TRBV28 and J is TRBJ1-5; tentatively, D is TRBD1 (6 bases). The ends were cut back, 6 bases at V and 6 bases at J, with 15 bases in the middle. The CDR3 is 14 residues long. In germline, CDR1 is MDHEN, CDR2 SYDVKM. The CDR3 coding sequence is TGTGCCAGCAGCTCCACAGGGTTGTTTCAGCCCCAGCATTTT. Protein: CASSSTGLFQPQHF. Combining the CDR3 with reference TRBV28 and TRBJ1-5 gives the whole variable domain DVKVTQSSRYLVKRTGEKVFLECVQDMDHENMFWYRQDPGLGLRLIYFSYDVKMKEKGDIPEGYSVSREKKERFSLILESASTNQTSMYLCASSSTGLFQPQHFGDGTRLSIL.

The chain couples TRBV28 to TRBJ1-2, with TRBD1 matching 8 bases. J gave up 2 bases and V 7 bases, and 3 bases lay outside the gene matches. CDR3 size: 13 residues. Germline assignment: CDR1 MDHEN and CDR2 SYDVKM. The CDR3 sequence: CASNPGGNYGYTF. Here the CDR3 DNA reads TGTGCCAGCAACCCAGGGGGCAACTATGGCTACACCTTC.

This clone was counted a single time. The CDR3 protein is CASSLGPVNYGYTF. CDR3 nucleotide sequence: TGTGCCAGCAGCTTAGGTCCAGTAAACTATGGCTACACCTTC. This sequence joins TRBV7-2 and TRBJ1-2; D gene ambiguous. V shed 1 base and J shed 2 bases, with 8 bases lying between them. Germline V gene data show CDR1 as SGHTA and CDR2 as FQGNSA. CDR3 length: 14 residues.

This sequence joins TRBV5-1 and TRBJ2-7; 7 nucleotides match TRBD1. Germline V gives CDR1 SGHRS, CDR2 YFSETQ. V dropped 0 bases and J dropped 7; count of bases not matched to a gene: 10. The CDR3 covers 15 residues. The chain's CDR3 is CASSLGGQTYEEQYF. CDR3 nucleotide sequence: TGCGCCAGCAGCTTGGGGGGACAGACCTACGAGGAGCAGTACTTC.

To note about this clone: At the DNA level, this CDR3 is encoded by other sequences in the same sample as well. V gene TRBV19 combines with J gene TRBJ1-5; D uncertain. CDR3 length: 15 amino acids. Trimming removed 1 base from V and 3 bases from J, with 10 bases in between. CDR1 and CDR2 (germline): LNHDA, SQIVND (reference sequence). The CDR3, as DNA: TGTGCCAGTAGTATAGGGCCAGGCCTCAATCAGCCCCAGCATTTT. It encodes CASSIGPGLNQPQHF.

This rearrangement joins TRBV15 to TRBJ2-7; TRBD2 agrees at 10 bases. V was pared by 5 bases and J by 2 bases, with 15 bases of the junction left unmatched. CDR3 length: 18 residues. Germline V gives CDR1 LNHNV, CDR2 YYDKDF (reference sequence). CDR3 sequence (DNA): TGTGCCACCAGCGATGAAGGCAAGCGGGAGGGCCTCCCCTACGAGCAGTACTTC. This encodes CATSDEGKREGLPYEQYF.

This chain links TRBV28 with TRBJ2-1; 10 bases line up with TRBD2. The CDR3 loop spans 15 amino acids. CDR1 is MDHEN, CDR2 SYDVKM, per germline. V shed 2 bases and J 9 bases; nucleotides not matched to a gene: 7. The CDR3 DNA reads TGTGCCAGCAGTTTACTAGCGGGAGTACTAGGTGAGCAGTTCTTC. Translation: CASSLLAGVLGEQFF.

This chain uses TRBV28 with TRBJ2-1; 9 nucleotides line up with TRBD1. Germline CDR1 reads MDHEN; CDR2 reads SYDVKM. This CDR3 has 14 amino acids. Trimming removed 6 bases from V and 3 bases from J; junction bases left unmatched: 3. CDR3 nucleotides: TGTGCCAGCAGGGGGGGACAGGGCTACAATGAGCAGTTCTTC. It specifies CASRGGQGYNEQFF. The variable domain in full, with the rest retrieved from reference TRBV28 and TRBJ2-1, is DVKVTQSSRYLVKRTGEKVFLECVQDMDHENMFWYRQDPGLGLRLIYFSYDVKMKEKGDIPEGYSVSREKKERFSLILESASTNQTSMYLCASRGGQGYNEQFFGPGTRLTVL.

The V and J genes are TRBV10-3 and TRBJ2-1; 10 bases fit TRBD1. The V segment lost 6 bases and the J segment 5 bases; nucleotides outside the gene matches: 7. Germline V gives CDR1 ENHRY, CDR2 SYGVKD. The CDR3 totals 15 residues. The CDR3 loop reads CAIRRGQGRHNEQFF. The CDR3 DNA reads as TGTGCCATCAGGAGGGGACAGGGGAGGCACAATGAGCAGTTCTTC.

This chain joins TRBV7-3 and TRBJ2-3; D gene uncertain. Between the trimmed V and J ends, which lost 0 bases and 0 bases, there was a span of 7 bases. There are 15 residues in the CDR3. Germline assignment: CDR1 SGHTA and CDR2 FQGTGA. The CDR3 bases are TGTGCCAGCAGCTTAACGGAGACTAGCACAGATACGCAGTATTTT. Protein product: CASSLTETSTDTQYF.

This sequence joins TRBV7-9 and TRBJ2-1; 9 bases align to TRBD1. Unmatched junction bases numbered 11, after V lost 5 bases and J lost 6 bases. The germline CDR1 and CDR2 sequences are SEHNR and FQNEAQ (reference sequence). The CDR3 extends over 16 amino acids. The CDR3 DNA follows: TGTGCCAGCAGCCCACCGGGACAGGGACATGGCAATGAGCAGTTCTTC. Protein sequence: CASSPPGQGHGNEQFF.

The rearrangement joins TRBV7-2 to TRBJ1-2; D remains unclear. Germline V gene lookup returns CDR1 SGHTA and CDR2 FQGNSA. CDR3 length: 14 residues. V was trimmed by 5 bases and J by 0 bases, leaving 10 bases between them. The chain's CDR3 is CASSARTANYGYTF. CDR3 coding DNA: TGTGCCAGCAGCGCACGGACGGCTAACTATGGCTACACCTTC.